These T cell receptor beta chains were read from a single sample in a study of blood T cell repertoires in COVID-19. Clones were read by immunoSEQ multiplex PCR, and TCRdb kept only the in-frame ones, dropping some. The table records roughly 57,000 clones, 80% of them present only once. The sequencing sample was made of peripheral blood. These receptors came from a man in his thirties or forties with COVID-19, enrolled during active disease. Both conserved end residues are part of each CDR3. A D gene is named only where the DNA matches it firmly. The listing skips clone size in some rows; elsewhere it reads once, few, many or a size class.

abundance	v_gene	j_gene	d_gene	CDR3nt	CDR3aa
many	TRBV19	TRBJ2-7	TRBD2	TGTGCCAGTAGTATCGTTGCTAGCGGATACGAGCAGTACTTC	CASSIVASGYEQYF
once	TRBV11-3	TRBJ2-4	TRBD2	TGTGCCAGCAGCTTATCTTGGGAGGGCAAAAACATTCAGTACTTC	CASSLSWEGKNIQYF
few	TRBV4-2	TRBJ1-6	TRBD1	TGTGCCAGCCTCAACAGGGGGCAAGACCGTAATTCACCCCTCCACTTT	CASLNRGQDRNSPLHF
NA	TRBV5-1	TRBJ2-7	NA	TGCGCCAGCAGCTTGGAGTTCGGGAGAGAGAGTGGGATTGAGCAGTACTTC	CASSLEFGRESGIEQYF
NA	TRBV10-3	TRBJ2-3	TRBD2	TGTGCCACTGCTGGGGGACTAGCGGGAATAGATACGCAGTATTTT	CATAGGLAGIDTQYF
NA	TRBV7-9	TRBJ2-3	TRBD1	TGTGCCAGCAGCCCACTTAGCAGGACAGGAGCTACAGATACGCAGTATTTT	CASSPLSRTGATDTQYF
NA	TRBV27	TRBJ1-4	NA	TGTGCCAGCACCATATGGACAGAAGGTACAACTAATGAAAAACTGTTTTTT	CASTIWTEGTTNEKLFF
NA	TRBV9	TRBJ2-3	TRBD2	TGTGCCAGCACTGGTAGTACTAGCGTGGGAGATACGCAGTATTTT	CASTGSTSVGDTQYF
NA	TRBV6-1	TRBJ2-3	TRBD2	TGTGCCAGCAGTGAGCTAGCGGGAGAGGGAGATACGCAGTATTTT	CASSELAGEGDTQYF
NA	TRBV7-2	TRBJ2-1	NA	TGTGCCAGCAGCTTAGGCCCCTCTGGGGCAGAGCAGTTCTTC	CASSLGPSGAEQFF
once	TRBV30	TRBJ2-3	NA	TGTGCCTGGAGATACAGCCTTCGGGAGACAGATACGCAGTATTTT	CAWRYSLRETDTQYF
once	TRBV5-4	TRBJ2-2	NA	TGTGCCAGCAGCTTGGAAGAGGGGAACACCGGGGAGCTGTTTTTT	CASSLEEGNTGELFF
few	TRBV18	TRBJ1-3	TRBD1	TGTGCCAGCTCACCGCCTCTCGGACAGGGCTCTGGAAACACCATATATTTT	CASSPPLGQGSGNTIYF
NA	TRBV29-1	TRBJ2-5	NA	TGCAGCGTTGCCCAGATTCAAGAGACCCAGTACTTC	CSVAQIQETQYF
NA	TRBV11-2	TRBJ2-1	TRBD2	TGTGCCAGCAGCTTACGGGCTAGCGGGGGGGGCAGCTCCTACAATGAGCAGTTCTTC	CASSLRASGGGSSYNEQFF
NA	TRBV4-1	TRBJ2-1	NA	TGCGCCAGCAGCCAAAACTTAGGGGGGCTAGCGGACAATGAGCAGTTCTTC	CASSQNLGGLADNEQFF
NA	TRBV7-2	TRBJ2-2	TRBD1	TGTGCCAGCAGCCCACAGGGGGGCACCGGGGAGCTGTTTTTT	CASSPQGGTGELFF
NA	TRBV29-1	TRBJ2-5	TRBD1	TGCAGCGTCGCCGGGACAGGGGGGAATCAAGAGACCCAGTACTTC	CSVAGTGGNQETQYF
NA	TRBV6-5	TRBJ2-7	TRBD1	TGTGCCAGCAGTACGACAGGGTTTCCTTACGGCGAGCAGTACTTC	CASSTTGFPYGEQYF
NA	TRBV9	TRBJ2-3	TRBD1	TGTGCCAGCAGCCCCCGACAGGGTTTCACAGATACGCAGTATTTT	CASSPRQGFTDTQYF
NA	TRBV6-5	TRBJ1-2	TRBD1	TGTGCCAGCAGCCCAACCGGGACAGGGTCGTATGGCTACACCTTC	CASSPTGTGSYGYTF
NA	TRBV7-8	TRBJ2-5	TRBD2	TGTGCCAGCAGCTTAGAGCTAGCGGGGGAGCCTCTGCAAGAGACCCAGTACTTC	CASSLELAGEPLQETQYF
NA	TRBV7-2	TRBJ2-3	TRBD2	TGTGCCAGCACGGGGGGGGCAAGAGATACGCAGTATTTT	CASTGGARDTQYF
NA	TRBV18	TRBJ2-3	TRBD2	TGTGCCAGCTCACCAGGTAGCGGGGTCACAGATACGCAGTATTTT	CASSPGSGVTDTQYF
NA	TRBV18	TRBJ1-2	NA	TGTGCCAGCTCCCAAAACAGGGATTACTATGGCTACACCTTC	CASSQNRDYYGYTF
NA	TRBV18	TRBJ1-3	TRBD1	TGTGCCAGCTCATCGGACAGGGGAGCTGGAAACACCATATATTTT	CASSSDRGAGNTIYF
NA	TRBV27	TRBJ1-2	TRBD1	TGTGCCAGCAGTCTACAGGGGACCTATGGCTACACCTTC	CASSLQGTYGYTF
NA	TRBV12-3/TRBV12-4	TRBJ1-5	NA	TGTGCCAGCAAGCGGGGGGCGGGACAGCCCCAGCATTTT	CASKRGAGQPQHF
once	TRBV6-1	TRBJ1-2	TRBD1	TGTGCCAGCAGTGAGGGACAGGGACCTTACTATGGCTACACCTTC	CASSEGQGPYYGYTF
NA	TRBV9	TRBJ1-4	TRBD1	TGTGCCAGCAGCGGGCGACAGGGCTCGAATGAAAAACTGTTTTTT	CASSGRQGSNEKLFF
NA	TRBV12-5	TRBJ2-1	TRBD2	TGTGCTAGTGGTTTGGTAGGACTAGCGGGTCCTGAGCAGTTCTTC	CASGLVGLAGPEQFF
NA	TRBV20-1	TRBJ2-4	NA	TGCAGTGCTAGAGATCTCAACATTCAGTACTTC	CSARDLNIQYF
NA	TRBV7-9	TRBJ1-1	TRBD1	TGTGCCAGCAGCATGGGACAGGTGAACACTGAAGCTTTCTTT	CASSMGQVNTEAFF
NA	TRBV5-5	TRBJ2-7	TRBD2	TGTGCCAGCAGCCTGGGTTGGGCTAGCGGGAGGATTCTAGCCTACGAGCAGTACTTC	CASSLGWASGRILAYEQYF
NA	TRBV4-3	TRBJ2-7	TRBD2	TGCGCCAGCAGCCAAGGTGTGACTAGCGGGGGGGCGGGCTACGAGCAGTACTTC	CASSQGVTSGGAGYEQYF
NA	TRBV18	TRBJ2-5	TRBD1	TGTGCCAGCTCACCATCGGTAATGGGACAGGGGAGGCAAGAGACCCAGTACTTC	CASSPSVMGQGRQETQYF
few	TRBV5-1	TRBJ2-6	NA	TGCGCCAGCAGCTTACAGGGCGGCGGGGCCAACGTCCTGACTTTC	CASSLQGGGANVLTF
once	TRBV12-5	TRBJ2-2	NA	TGTGCTAGTCGGTTCACGACCGGGGAGCTGTTTTTT	CASRFTTGELFF
NA	TRBV3-1/TRBV3-2	TRBJ1-2	TRBD1	TGTGCCAGCAGCCCTCCTTCCGGGACAGGGACACATGGCTACACCTTC	CASSPPSGTGTHGYTF
NA	TRBV7-9	TRBJ2-3	TRBD2	TGTGCCAGCTCTCGACTAGCGGGGAGTAGCACAGATACGCAGTATTTT	CASSRLAGSSTDTQYF
NA	TRBV6-1	TRBJ2-6	TRBD1	TGTGCCAGCAGTGATCGGGACAGCTCTGGGGCCAACGTCCTGACTTTC	CASSDRDSSGANVLTF
NA	TRBV6-5	TRBJ2-7	TRBD1	TGTGCCAGCAGTTACAATAGGGGACAGGGCCACGAGCAGTACTTC	CASSYNRGQGHEQYF
NA	TRBV5-8	TRBJ1-4	NA	TGTGCCAGCAGCTTGCAGGGGTACGGTGGGGAAAAACTGTTTTTT	CASSLQGYGGEKLFF
NA	TRBV4-1	TRBJ2-1	TRBD2	TGCGCCAGCACCCTGACTAGCGGGACCTACAATGAGCAGTTCTTC	CASTLTSGTYNEQFF
NA	TRBV1	TRBJ1-4	NA	TGCACCAGCAGCCAAGGGGGACAGGGTCGGATAACTAATGAAAAACTGTTTTTT	CTSSQGGQGRITNEKLFF
NA	TRBV15	TRBJ1-5	NA	TGTGCCACCAGCAGAGCCGCTGTCAGGCGTAGCAATCAGCCCCAGCATTTT	CATSRAAVRRSNQPQHF
NA	TRBV7-9	TRBJ2-1	TRBD2	TGTGCCAGCGGGTACATAGGACTAGTCTCCTACAATGAGCAGTTCTTC	CASGYIGLVSYNEQFF
NA	TRBV13	TRBJ1-3	NA	TGTGCCAGCACCCCCGGGGGACCTGGAAACACCATATATTTT	CASTPGGPGNTIYF